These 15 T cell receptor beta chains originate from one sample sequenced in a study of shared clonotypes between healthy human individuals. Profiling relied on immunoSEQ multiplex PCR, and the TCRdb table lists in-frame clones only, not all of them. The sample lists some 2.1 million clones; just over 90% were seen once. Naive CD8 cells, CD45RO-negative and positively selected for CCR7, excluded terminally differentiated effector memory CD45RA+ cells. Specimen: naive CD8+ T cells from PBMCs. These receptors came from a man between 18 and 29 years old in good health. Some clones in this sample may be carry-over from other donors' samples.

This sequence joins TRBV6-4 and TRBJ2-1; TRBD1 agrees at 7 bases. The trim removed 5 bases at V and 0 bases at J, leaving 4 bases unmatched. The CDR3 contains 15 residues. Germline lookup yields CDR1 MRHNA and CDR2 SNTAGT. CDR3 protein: CASSLQGSSYNEQFF. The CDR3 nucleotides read TGTGCCAGCAGTTTACAGGGGAGCTCCTACAATGAGCAGTTCTTC.

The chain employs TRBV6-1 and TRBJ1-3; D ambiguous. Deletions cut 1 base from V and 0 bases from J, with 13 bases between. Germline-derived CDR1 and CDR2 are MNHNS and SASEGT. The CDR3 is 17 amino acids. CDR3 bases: TGTGCCAGCAGTGAAGTGAGGACGGCTAGCTCTGGAAACACCATATATTTT. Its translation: CASSEVRTASSGNTIYF.

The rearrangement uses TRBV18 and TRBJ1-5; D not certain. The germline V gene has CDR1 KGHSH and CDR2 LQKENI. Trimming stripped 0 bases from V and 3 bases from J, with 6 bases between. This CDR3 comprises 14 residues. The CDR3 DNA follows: TGTGCCAGCTCACCACCGGGAGACAATCAGCCCCAGCATTTT. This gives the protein CASSPPGDNQPQHF.

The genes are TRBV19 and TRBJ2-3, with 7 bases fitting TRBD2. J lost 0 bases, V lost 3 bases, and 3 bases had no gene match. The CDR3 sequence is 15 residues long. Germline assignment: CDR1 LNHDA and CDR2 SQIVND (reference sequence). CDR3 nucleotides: TGTGCCAGTAGTATCCTAGCGGTTAGCACAGATACGCAGTATTTT. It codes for CASSILAVSTDTQYF.

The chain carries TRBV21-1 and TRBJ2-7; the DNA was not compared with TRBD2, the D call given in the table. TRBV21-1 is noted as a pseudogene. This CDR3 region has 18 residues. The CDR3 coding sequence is TGTGCCAGCAGCAAAGGACGGCGAAACTCTACACTACTTGGGGAGCAGTACTTC. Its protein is CASSKGRRNSTLLGEQYF.

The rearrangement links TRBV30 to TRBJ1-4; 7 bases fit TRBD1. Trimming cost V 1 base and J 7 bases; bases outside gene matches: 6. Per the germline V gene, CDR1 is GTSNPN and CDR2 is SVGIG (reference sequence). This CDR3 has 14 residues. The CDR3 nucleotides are TGTGCCTGGAGTGAGTCAGGGGGTGTTGAAAAACTGTTTTTT. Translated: CAWSESGGVEKLFF.

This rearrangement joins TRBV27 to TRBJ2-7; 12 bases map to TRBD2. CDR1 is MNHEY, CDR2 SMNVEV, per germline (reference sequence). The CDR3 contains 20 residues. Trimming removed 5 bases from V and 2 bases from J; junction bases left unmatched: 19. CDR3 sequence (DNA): TGTGCCAGCAGTCCCGGCCGACTTCTAGCGGGAGGGTATCTAACCTACGAGCAGTACTTC. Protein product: CASSPGRLLAGGYLTYEQYF.

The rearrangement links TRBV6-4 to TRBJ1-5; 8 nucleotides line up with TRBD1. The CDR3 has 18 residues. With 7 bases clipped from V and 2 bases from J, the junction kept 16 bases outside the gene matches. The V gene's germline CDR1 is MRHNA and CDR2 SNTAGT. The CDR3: CASTVPGTGDLGNQPQHF. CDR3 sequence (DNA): TGTGCCAGCACCGTCCCCGGGACAGGTGATTTGGGCAATCAGCCCCAGCATTTT.

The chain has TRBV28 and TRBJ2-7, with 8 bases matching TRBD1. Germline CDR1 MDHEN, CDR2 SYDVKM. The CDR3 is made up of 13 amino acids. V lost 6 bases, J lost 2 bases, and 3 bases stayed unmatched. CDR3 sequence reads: CASRKDRAYEQYF. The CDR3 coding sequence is TGTGCCAGCAGAAAGGACAGGGCCTACGAGCAGTACTTC. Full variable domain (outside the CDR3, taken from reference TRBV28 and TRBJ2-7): DVKVTQSSRYLVKRTGEKVFLECVQDMDHENMFWYRQDPGLGLRLIYFSYDVKMKEKGDIPEGYSVSREKKERFSLILESASTNQTSMYLCASRKDRAYEQYFGPGTRLTVT.

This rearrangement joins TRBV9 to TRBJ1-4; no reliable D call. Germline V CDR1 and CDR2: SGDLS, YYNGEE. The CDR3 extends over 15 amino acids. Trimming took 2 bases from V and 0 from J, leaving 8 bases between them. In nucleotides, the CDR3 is TGTGCCAGCAGCGTTTACGGTGCAACTAATGAAAAACTGTTTTTT. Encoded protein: CASSVYGATNEKLFF.

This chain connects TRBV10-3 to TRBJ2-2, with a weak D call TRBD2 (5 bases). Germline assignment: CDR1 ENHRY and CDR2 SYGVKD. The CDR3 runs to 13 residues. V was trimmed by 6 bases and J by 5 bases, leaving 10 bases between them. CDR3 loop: CAIRTTSTGELFF. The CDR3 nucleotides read TGTGCCATCAGAACAACTAGTACCGGGGAGCTGTTTTTT.

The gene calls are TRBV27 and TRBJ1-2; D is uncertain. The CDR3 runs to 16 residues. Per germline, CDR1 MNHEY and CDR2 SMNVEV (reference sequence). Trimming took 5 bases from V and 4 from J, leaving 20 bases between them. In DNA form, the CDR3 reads TGTGCCAGCAGTCAGCAACCCCGGGCACTGGGCTATGGCTACACCTTC. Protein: CASSQQPRALGYGYTF.

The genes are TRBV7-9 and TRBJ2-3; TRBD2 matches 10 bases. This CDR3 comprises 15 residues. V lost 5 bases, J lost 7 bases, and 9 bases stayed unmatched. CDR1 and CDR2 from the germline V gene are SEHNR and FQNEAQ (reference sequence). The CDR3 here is CASSDQREGRNTQYF. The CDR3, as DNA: TGTGCCAGCAGCGACCAGCGGGAGGGCCGAAATACGCAGTATTTT.

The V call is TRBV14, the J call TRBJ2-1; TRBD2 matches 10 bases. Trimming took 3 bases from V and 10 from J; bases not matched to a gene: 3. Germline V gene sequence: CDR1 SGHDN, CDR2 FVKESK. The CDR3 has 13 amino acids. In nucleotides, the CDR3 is TGTGCCAGCAGCCAGACACTAGCGGGAGAGCAGTTCTTC. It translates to CASSQTLAGEQFF.

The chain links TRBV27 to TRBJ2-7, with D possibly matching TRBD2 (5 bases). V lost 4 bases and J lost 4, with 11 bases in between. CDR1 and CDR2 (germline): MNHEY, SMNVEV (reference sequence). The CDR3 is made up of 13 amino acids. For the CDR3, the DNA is TGTGCCAGCAGTTCCTGGGAGTCATACGAGCAGTACTTC. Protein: CASSSWESYEQYF.